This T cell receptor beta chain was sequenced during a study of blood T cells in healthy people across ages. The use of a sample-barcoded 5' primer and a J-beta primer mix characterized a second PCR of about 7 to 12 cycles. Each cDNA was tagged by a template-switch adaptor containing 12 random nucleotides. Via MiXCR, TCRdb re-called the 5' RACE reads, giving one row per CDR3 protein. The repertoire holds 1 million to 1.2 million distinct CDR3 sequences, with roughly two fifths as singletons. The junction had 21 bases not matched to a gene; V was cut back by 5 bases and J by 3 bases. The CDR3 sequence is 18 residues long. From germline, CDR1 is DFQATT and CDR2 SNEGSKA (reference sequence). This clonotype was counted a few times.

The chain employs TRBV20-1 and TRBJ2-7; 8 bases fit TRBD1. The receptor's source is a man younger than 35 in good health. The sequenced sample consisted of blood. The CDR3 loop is CSAPALGTGKPPFYEQYF. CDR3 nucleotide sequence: TGCAGTGCTCCGGCGCTTGGGACAGGAAAACCTCCCTTCTACGAGCAGTACTTC.